The 27 T cell receptor beta chains presented below share a single source sample, sequenced in a study of blood T cell repertoires in COVID-19 (dated by TCRdb to about 2020). Library generation was performed with the immunoSEQ multiplex PCR assay. In its TCRdb copy, this immuneACCESS table keeps in-frame sequences only and misses some clones. Where compared with another copy, unresolved V genes explain less than half of these, and the others have no known cause. Counted in this sample were around 320,000 clones; approximately 89% of them appeared once. The ten largest account for over 6% of the sample. Input material: peripheral blood. The receptors come from a woman younger than 45 who had recovered from COVID-19.

The chain links TRBV7-2 to TRBJ2-1; 8 bases are a match to TRBD2. The germline V gene has CDR1 SGHTA and CDR2 FQGNSA. This CDR3 is 13 amino acids long. J was trimmed by 9 bases and V by 3 bases; bases with no gene match: 4. For the CDR3, the DNA is TGTGCCAGCAGCTTTAGCCGGGAGGGTGAGCAGTTCTTC. The encoded protein is CASSFSREGEQFF.

This chain joins TRBV19 and TRBJ2-5; tentative D call: TRBD1 (6 bases). Trimming pared 3 bases from V and 5 bases from J, leaving 16 bases between. From germline, CDR1 is LNHDA and CDR2 SQIVND (reference sequence). There are 15 residues in the CDR3. The CDR3 DNA is TGTGCCAGTAGTATGGGGGCAGCCCGGTCGGAGACCCAGTACTTC. This translates into CASSMGAARSETQYF.

This sequence joins TRBV6-5 and TRBJ2-2; possible D gene TRBD1, 6 bases. Germline V gene data show CDR1 as MNHEY and CDR2 as SVGAGI. This CDR3 has 15 residues. V lost 3 bases, J lost 7 bases, and 15 bases lay in between. The CDR3 region is CASSYSSGAYGELFF. The CDR3 coding sequence is TGTGCCAGCAGTTATTCGTCAGGGGCATACGGGGAGCTGTTTTTT.

The chain employs TRBV7-2 and TRBJ2-2; TRBD2 aligns across 7 bases. The CDR3 extends over 16 amino acids. The ends lost 7 bases at V and 0 bases at J; junction bases unmatched: 8. Per the germline V gene, CDR1 is SGHTA and CDR2 is FQGNSA. The CDR3 region is CASTPGGRANTGELFF. The CDR3 DNA is TGTGCCAGCACCCCTGGAGGGAGGGCGAACACCGGGGAGCTGTTTTTT.

This clone was seen a handful of times. The chain carries TRBV6-2 or TRBV6-3 and TRBJ1-5, with a tentative D call TRBD1 (5 bases). Looked up from germline, CDR1 is MNHEY and CDR2 is SVGEGT. CDR3 length: 15 residues. Trimming pared 5 bases from V and 0 bases from J, leaving 11 bases between. The CDR3 spells CASSIGHYSNQPQHF. Here the CDR3 DNA reads TGTGCCAGCAGTATCGGACACTATAGCAATCAGCCCCAGCATTTT.

Concerning this clone itself: Different DNA sequences within this sample yield the same CDR3. The rearrangement joins TRBV7-2 to TRBJ1-2; 8 bases agree with TRBD1. Germline V gives CDR1 SGHTA, CDR2 FQGNSA. V was pared by 1 base and J by 4 bases, with 2 bases of the junction left unmatched. The CDR3 has 14 amino acids. The DNA for the CDR3 is TGTGCCAGCAGCTTAGGTCAGGGGGCCTATGGCTACACCTTC. Amino acids: CASSLGQGAYGYTF.

This clone was picked up one time. The genes are TRBV4-1 and TRBJ2-1; TRBD2 agrees at 9 bases. The CDR3 loop spans 15 amino acids. V was clipped by 0 bases and J by 6 bases; unmatched bases: 3. Looked up from germline, CDR1 is MGHRA and CDR2 is YSYEKL. CDR3 region: CASSQDRRGGNEQFF. The CDR3 DNA reads as TGCGCCAGCAGCCAAGATCGGCGGGGGGGCAATGAGCAGTTCTTC.

The gene calls are TRBV7-8 and TRBJ2-3; a possible D gene is TRBD1 (5 bases). The CDR3 sequence is 14 residues long. With 4 bases removed from V and 2 bases from J, the gap between germline ends came to 10 bases. CDR1 is SGHVS and CDR2 is FQNEAQ in the germline V gene. CDR3 residues: CASSSGHHTDTQYF. The CDR3 region has the DNA TGTGCCAGCAGCTCAGGACACCACACAGATACGCAGTATTTT.

V is TRBV2 and J is TRBJ1-5; 9 bases match TRBD1. The germline V gene has CDR1 SNHLY and CDR2 FYNNEI. The length of the CDR3 is 13 residues. V gave up 8 bases and J gave up 3 bases; unmatched junction bases: 2. CDR3 residues: CASRTGVNQPQHF. In DNA form, the CDR3 reads TGTGCCAGCCGGACAGGGGTCAATCAGCCCCAGCATTTT.

This clone was observed a handful of times. The gene calls are TRBV6-2 or TRBV6-3 and TRBJ1-5; D perhaps matches TRBD1 (6 bases). Trimming stripped 5 bases from V and 8 bases from J, with 13 bases between. The V gene's germline CDR1 is MNHEY and CDR2 SVGEGT. The CDR3 is 13 residues long. The CDR3, as DNA: TGTGCCAGCAGTCCCAACAGGGCTGAGCCCCAGCATTTT. It is translated as CASSPNRAEPQHF.

The J gene is TRBJ2-5, the V gene TRBV12-3 or TRBV12-4; D unclear. Trimming took off 3 bases at V and 4 bases at J, with 6 bases between the two ends. CDR3 length: 12 amino acids. The CDR3 bases are TGTGCCAGCAGTTTTTCGAGAGAGACCCAGTACTTC. Encoded protein: CASSFSRETQYF.

The chain combines TRBV5-6 with TRBJ2-3; 14 bases align to TRBD2. The V gene end was trimmed by 2 bases and the J gene end by 5 bases; junction bases not matched to a gene: 1. The CDR3 has 15 amino acids. The germline V gene has CDR1 SGHDT and CDR2 YYEEEE. The CDR3 DNA follows: TGTGCCAGCAGCTTCGGACTAGCGGGGGGAGATACGCAGTATTTT. It specifies CASSFGLAGGDTQYF.

The chain combines TRBV12-3 or TRBV12-4 with TRBJ2-5; no clear D gene. Deletions cut 5 bases from V and 5 bases from J, with 12 bases between. This CDR3 contains 13 residues. The CDR3 here is CASSARVLETQYF. CDR3 DNA: TGTGCCAGCAGTGCCCGGGTTCTGGAGACCCAGTACTTC.

The chain combines TRBV15 with TRBJ2-7, with 8 bases identical to TRBD1. The CDR3 loop spans 14 amino acids. Germline CDR1 and CDR2: LNHNV and YYDKDF (reference sequence). V dropped 5 bases and J dropped 6; count of bases not matched to a gene: 9. DNA of the CDR3: TGTGCCACCAGCGGGATGGACAGGGTTTCCGAGCAGTACTTC. The encoded protein is CATSGMDRVSEQYF.

This clone showed up just once. CDR3 sequence reads: CASRIDRVTPGELFF. CDR3 sequence (DNA): TGTGCCAGCAGGATAGACAGGGTTACGCCCGGGGAGCTGTTTTTT. The J gene is TRBJ2-2, the V gene TRBV2; the match to TRBD1 covers 7 bases. Trimming removed 6 bases from V and 6 bases from J; junction bases left unmatched: 10. The CDR3 totals 15 residues. From germline, CDR1 is SNHLY and CDR2 FYNNEI.

Points on this clone: Different DNA sequences within this sample yield the same CDR3. The genes are TRBV6-2 or TRBV6-3 and TRBJ2-7; maybe TRBD1 (5 bases). The V and J ends lost 2 bases and 1 base respectively, with 6 bases between them. Germline CDR1 is MNHEY and CDR2 is SVGEGT. The CDR3 has 13 amino acids. CDR3 in amino acids: CASSYRGSYEQYF. In DNA, the CDR3 is TGTGCCAGCAGTTACAGGGGTTCCTACGAGCAGTACTTC.

The CDR3 bases are TGTGCCACTCCCGGGACAGGGGGCCCCACAGGTGAAAAACTGTTTTTT. Protein product: CATPGTGGPTGEKLFF. J is TRBJ1-4 and V is TRBV27, with TRBD1 identical over 12 bases. CDR1 and CDR2 from the germline V gene are MNHEY and SMNVEV (reference sequence). The V and J ends lost 10 bases and 7 bases, in that order; junction bases with no gene match: 13. This CDR3 comprises 16 residues.

This clone was seen a single time. The chain recombines TRBV7-3 with TRBJ1-1; TRBD1 matches at 7 bases. The CDR3 extends over 13 amino acids. The germline V gene encodes CDR1 SGHTA and CDR2 FQGTGA. V shed 3 bases and J 4 bases; nucleotides not matched to a gene: 2. In DNA, the CDR3 is TGTGCCAGCAGCTTCGCAGGGGGCACTGAAGCTTTCTTT. Residues: CASSFAGGTEAFF. Full variable domain (rest looked up from reference TRBV7-3 and TRBJ1-1): GAGVSQTPSNKVTEKGKYVELRCDPISGHTALYWYRQSLGQGPEFLIYFQGTGAADDSGLPNDRFFAVRPEGSVSTLKIQRTERGDSAVYLCASSFAGGTEAFFGQGTRLTVV.

This clone came up a few times. CDR3 amino acids: CAISESGGGQGAPGYTF. As DNA, the CDR3 is TGTGCCATCAGTGAGTCCGGAGGAGGACAGGGGGCTCCGGGCTACACCTTC. The gene calls are TRBV10-3 and TRBJ1-2, with 11 nucleotides matching TRBD1. Germline V CDR1 and CDR2: ENHRY, SYGVKD. V gave up 0 bases and J gave up 8 bases; unmatched junction bases: 11. The CDR3 is made up of 17 amino acids.

V and J are TRBV6-4 and TRBJ1-1, with TRBD1 identical over 8 bases. CDR3 length: 13 residues. In germline, CDR1 is MRHNA, CDR2 SNTAGT. Trimming removed 6 bases from V and 3 bases from J; junction bases left unmatched: 3. The CDR3 DNA follows: TGTGCCAGCAGCACGGACAGGGACACTGAAGCTTTCTTT. This translates into CASSTDRDTEAFF.

This clone was detected a few times. The same CDR3 arises from other DNA sequences in this sample as well. The chain recombines TRBV5-1 with TRBJ2-3, with 11 nucleotides matching TRBD1. With V trimmed by 2 bases and J by 2 bases, 1 base remained unmatched. The germline CDR1 and CDR2 sequences are SGHRS and YFSETQ. CDR3 length equals 15 residues. Here the CDR3 reads CASSFGQGATDTQYF. CDR3 sequence (DNA): TGCGCCAGCAGCTTCGGACAGGGGGCCACAGATACGCAGTATTTT.

J is TRBJ1-2 and V is TRBV7-2; D ambiguous. Germline CDR1 reads SGHTA; CDR2 reads FQGNSA. The CDR3 extends over 14 amino acids. Trimming took off 5 bases at V and 5 bases at J, with 15 bases between the two ends. The CDR3 sequence is CASSRYMTGYGYTF. The CDR3, as DNA: TGTGCCAGCAGCCGTTATATGACTGGATATGGCTACACCTTC.

This sequence joins TRBV9 and TRBJ1-5, with TRBD1 identical over 8 bases. Germline V gene data show CDR1 as SGDLS and CDR2 as YYNGEE. There are 15 residues in the CDR3. With V trimmed by 4 bases and J by 7 bases, 10 bases remained unmatched. CDR3 protein: CASSRGKTGVQPQHF. For the CDR3, the DNA is TGTGCCAGCAGCAGAGGGAAGACAGGGGTGCAGCCCCAGCATTTT.

V gene TRBV3-1 (or the pseudogene TRBV3-2) combines with J gene TRBJ2-7, with D maybe TRBD1 (5 bases). V lost 1 base, J lost 3 bases, and 7 bases lay in between. The CDR3 totals 13 residues. CDR1 and CDR2 (germline): LGHDT, YNNKEL (reference sequence). Written as DNA, the CDR3 is TGTGCCAGCAGCCAAGGGACACTCTACGAGCAGTACTTC. Translating gives CASSQGTLYEQYF.

The count of this clone is one. This chain connects TRBV19 to TRBJ2-1; 14 bases match TRBD2. V shed 3 bases, J shed 8 bases, and the junction held 12 bases outside the gene matches. The V gene's germline CDR1 is LNHDA and CDR2 SQIVND (reference sequence). The CDR3 spans 18 residues. CDR3 sequence: CASSIFHQTSGGVYEQFF. Here the CDR3 DNA reads TGTGCCAGTAGTATTTTCCACCAGACTAGCGGGGGGGTGTATGAGCAGTTCTTC.

V and J are TRBV19 and TRBJ1-4, with D unresolved. The length of the CDR3 is 17 residues. Germline loops: CDR1 LNHDA, CDR2 SQIVND (reference sequence). V gave up 10 bases and J gave up 8 bases, with 29 bases separating them. The CDR3 protein is CATSGRRRRRIGEKLFF. The CDR3 region has the DNA TGTGCCACCTCCGGTCGCCGTCGGAGACGGATAGGAGAAAAACTGTTTTTT.

The J gene is TRBJ2-2, the V gene TRBV5-1; D is undetermined. The CDR3 covers 12 residues. V was cut by 4 bases and J by 6 bases, with 7 bases left in between. From germline, CDR1 is SGHRS and CDR2 YFSETQ. CDR3 in amino acids: CASSPLSGELFF. In DNA, the CDR3 is TGCGCCAGCAGCCCTCTGTCCGGGGAGCTGTTTTTT.